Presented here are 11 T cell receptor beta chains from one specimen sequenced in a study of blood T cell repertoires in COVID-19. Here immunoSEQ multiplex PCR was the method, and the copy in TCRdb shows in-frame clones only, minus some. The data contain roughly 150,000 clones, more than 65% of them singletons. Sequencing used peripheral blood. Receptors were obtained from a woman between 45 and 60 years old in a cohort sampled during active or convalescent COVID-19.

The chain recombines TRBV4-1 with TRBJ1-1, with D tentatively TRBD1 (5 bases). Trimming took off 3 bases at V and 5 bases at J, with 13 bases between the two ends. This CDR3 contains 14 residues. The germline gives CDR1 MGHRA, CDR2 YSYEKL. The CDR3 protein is CASSHPTAGTEAFF. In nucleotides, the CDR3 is TGCGCCAGCAGCCACCCGACAGCCGGGACTGAAGCTTTCTTT.

For the CDR3, the DNA is TGTGCCAGCAGCTTAGGGCGCAGGGGGCCCGCTGATGGCTACACCTTC. This encodes CASSLGRRGPADGYTF. The V call is TRBV7-8, the J call TRBJ1-2, with 8 nucleotides matching TRBD1. V lost 1 base, J lost 6 bases, and 10 bases stayed unmatched. Germline CDR1 SGHVS, CDR2 FQNEAQ. This CDR3 spans 16 amino acids.

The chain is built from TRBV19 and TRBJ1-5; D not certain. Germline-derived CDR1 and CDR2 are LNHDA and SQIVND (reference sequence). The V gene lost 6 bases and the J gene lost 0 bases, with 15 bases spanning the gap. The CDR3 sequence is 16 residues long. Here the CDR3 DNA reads TGTGCCAGTAGCCGTGGGCAGCCGAATAGCAATCAGCCCCAGCATTTT. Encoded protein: CASSRGQPNSNQPQHF. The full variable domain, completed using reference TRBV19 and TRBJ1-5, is DGGITQSPKYLFRKEGQNVTLSCEQNLNHDAMYWYRQDPGQGLRLIYYSQIVNDFQKGDIAEGYSVSREKKESFPLTVTSAQKNPTAFYLCASSRGQPNSNQPQHFGDGTRLSIL.

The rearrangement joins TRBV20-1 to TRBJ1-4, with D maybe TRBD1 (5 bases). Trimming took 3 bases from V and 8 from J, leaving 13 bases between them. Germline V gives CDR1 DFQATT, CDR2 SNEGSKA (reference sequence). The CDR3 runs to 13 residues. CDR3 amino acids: CSASGGGTEKLFF. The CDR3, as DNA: TGCAGTGCTAGTGGCGGGGGGACGGAAAAACTGTTTTTT.

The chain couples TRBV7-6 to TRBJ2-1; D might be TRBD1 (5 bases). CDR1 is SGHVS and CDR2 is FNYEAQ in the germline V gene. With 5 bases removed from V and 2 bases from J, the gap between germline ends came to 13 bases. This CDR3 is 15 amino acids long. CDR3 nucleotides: TGTGCCAGCAGCCAGGTGGGGCCGCCCTACAATGAGCAGTTCTTC. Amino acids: CASSQVGPPYNEQFF.

CDR3 DNA: TGCGCCAGCAGCCGCCGACTAGCGGGGGGAATCACCTACAATGAGCAGTTCTTC. Encoded protein: CASSRRLAGGITYNEQFF. The genes are TRBV5-1 and TRBJ2-1; 13 nucleotides line up with TRBD2. V gave up 4 bases and J gave up 2 bases; unmatched junction bases: 9. Germline V lookup: CDR1 SGHRS, CDR2 YFSETQ. The CDR3 spans 18 residues.

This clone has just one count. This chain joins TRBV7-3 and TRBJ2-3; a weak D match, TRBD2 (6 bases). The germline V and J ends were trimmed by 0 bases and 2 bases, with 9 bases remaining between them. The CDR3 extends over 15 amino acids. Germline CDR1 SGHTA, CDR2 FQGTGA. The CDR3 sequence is CASSLTGGDTDTQYF. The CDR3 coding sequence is TGTGCCAGCAGCTTAACGGGCGGGGACACAGATACGCAGTATTTT.

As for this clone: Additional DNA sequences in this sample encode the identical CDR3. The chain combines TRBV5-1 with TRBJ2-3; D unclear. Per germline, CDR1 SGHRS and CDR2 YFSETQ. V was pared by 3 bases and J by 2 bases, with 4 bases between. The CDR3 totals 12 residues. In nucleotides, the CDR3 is TGCGCCAGCAGCTCGTCCACAGATACGCAGTATTTT. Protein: CASSSSTDTQYF.

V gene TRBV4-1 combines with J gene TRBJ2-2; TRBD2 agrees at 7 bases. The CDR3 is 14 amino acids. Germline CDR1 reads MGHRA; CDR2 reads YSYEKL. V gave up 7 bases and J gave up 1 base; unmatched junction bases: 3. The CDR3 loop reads CASKRGENTGELFF. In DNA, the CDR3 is TGCGCCAGCAAGCGGGGCGAGAACACCGGGGAGCTGTTTTTT.

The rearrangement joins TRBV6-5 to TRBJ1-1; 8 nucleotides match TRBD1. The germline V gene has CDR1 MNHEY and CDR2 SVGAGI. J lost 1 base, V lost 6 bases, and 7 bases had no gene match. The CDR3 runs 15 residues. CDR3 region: CASRRTGLGNTEAFF. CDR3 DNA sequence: TGTGCCAGCAGGAGGACAGGGCTAGGGAACACTGAAGCTTTCTTT.

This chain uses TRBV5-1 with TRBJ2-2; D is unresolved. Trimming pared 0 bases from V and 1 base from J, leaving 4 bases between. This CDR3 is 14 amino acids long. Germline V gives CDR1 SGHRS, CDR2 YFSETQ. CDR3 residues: CASSLDRNTGELFF. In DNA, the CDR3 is TGCGCCAGCAGCTTGGACAGGAACACCGGGGAGCTGTTTTTT. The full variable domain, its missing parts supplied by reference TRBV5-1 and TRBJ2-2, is KAGVTQTPRYLIKTRGQQVTLSCSPISGHRSVSWYQQTPGQGLQFLFEYFSETQRNKGNFPGRFSGRQFSNSRSEMNVSTLELGDSALYLCASSLDRNTGELFFGEGSRLTVL.